The clone carrying this TCR beta chain was picked up a small number of times. These data are taken from a study of T-cell memory formation after mild COVID-19. TCRdb fed the 5' RACE reads into MiXCR, producing one record per CDR3 protein. The sample shows over 70,000 distinct CDR3 sequences, about 12% of them seen only once. This CDR3 comprises 12 residues. Trimming removed 7 bases at V and 3 bases at J, with 12 bases between. Germline V gene data show CDR1 as SQVTM and CDR2 as ANQGSEA. The sequencing input was PBMCs or a T cell subset sorted from them (not recorded which). This receptor was taken from an adult woman who had mild COVID-19 (a few samples of this study predate the infection). Cell type and time point are not known. The chain has TRBV29-1 and TRBJ1-1, with D perhaps TRBD1 (5 bases). The chain's CDR3 is CSASMGDTEAFF. The CDR3 DNA follows: TGCAGCGCCTCGATGGGGGACACTGAAGCTTTCTTT. Drawing the rest from reference TRBV29-1 and TRBJ1-1, the complete variable domain is SAVISQKPSRDICQRGTSLTIQCQVDSQVTMMFWYRQQPGQSLTLIATANQGSEATYESGFVIDKFPISRPNLTFSTLTVSNMSPEDSSIYLCSASMGDTEAFFGQGTRLTVV.